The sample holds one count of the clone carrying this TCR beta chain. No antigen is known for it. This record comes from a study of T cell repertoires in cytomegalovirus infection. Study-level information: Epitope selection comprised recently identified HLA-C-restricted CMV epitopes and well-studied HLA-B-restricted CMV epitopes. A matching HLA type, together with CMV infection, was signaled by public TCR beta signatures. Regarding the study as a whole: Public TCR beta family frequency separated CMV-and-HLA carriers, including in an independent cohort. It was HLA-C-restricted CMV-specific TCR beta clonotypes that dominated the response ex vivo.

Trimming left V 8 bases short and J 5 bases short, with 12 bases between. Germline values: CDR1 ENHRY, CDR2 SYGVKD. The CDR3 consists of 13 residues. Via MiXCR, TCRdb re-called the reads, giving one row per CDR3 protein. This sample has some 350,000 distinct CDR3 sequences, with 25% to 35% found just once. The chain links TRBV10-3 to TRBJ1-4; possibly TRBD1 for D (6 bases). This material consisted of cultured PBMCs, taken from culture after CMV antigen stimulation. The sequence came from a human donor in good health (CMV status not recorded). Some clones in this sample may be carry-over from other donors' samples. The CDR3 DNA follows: TGTGCCATCGGTAACAGGGAGAATGAAAAACTGTTTTTT. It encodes CAIGNRENEKLFF.